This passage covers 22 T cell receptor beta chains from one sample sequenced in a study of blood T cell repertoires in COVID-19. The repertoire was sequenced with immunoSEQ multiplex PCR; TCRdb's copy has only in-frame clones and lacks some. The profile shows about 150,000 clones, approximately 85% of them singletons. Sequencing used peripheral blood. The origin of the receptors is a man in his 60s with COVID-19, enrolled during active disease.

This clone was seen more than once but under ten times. The CDR3 bases are TGTGCCAGTACTCAGACAGGGAGCTCCTATAATTCACCCCTCCACTTT. Protein: CASTQTGSSYNSPLHF. The chain couples TRBV19 to TRBJ1-6; 7 bases line up with TRBD1. The ends lost 7 bases at V and 0 bases at J; junction bases unmatched: 6. The CDR3 loop spans 16 amino acids. Looked up from germline, CDR1 is LNHDA and CDR2 is SQIVND (reference sequence).

The CDR3 nucleotides are TGTGCCAGCAGTTTTTCAGGGACACGGGTAGGGGAGCAGTTCTTC. Amino acids: CASSFSGTRVGEQFF. The chain has TRBV28 and TRBJ2-1, with D perhaps TRBD1 (6 bases). Germline V CDR1 and CDR2: MDHEN, SYDVKM. The CDR3 runs to 15 residues. V lost 3 bases to trimming and J lost 10 bases, with 19 bases between them.

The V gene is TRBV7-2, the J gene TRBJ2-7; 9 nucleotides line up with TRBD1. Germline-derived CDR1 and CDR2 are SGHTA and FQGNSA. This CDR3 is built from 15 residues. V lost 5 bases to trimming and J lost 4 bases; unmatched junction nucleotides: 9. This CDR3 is CASSPGGTGWYEQYF. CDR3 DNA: TGTGCCAGCAGCCCTGGTGGGACAGGGTGGTACGAGCAGTACTTC.

The CDR3 is CASLKQGVNTEAFF. CDR3 in DNA: TGTGCCAGCCTGAAACAGGGGGTAAACACTGAAGCTTTCTTT. The chain links TRBV27 to TRBJ1-1; 8 bases match TRBD1. Germline V gene data show CDR1 as MNHEY and CDR2 as SMNVEV (reference sequence). The CDR3 length is 14 residues. V shed 8 bases and J 2 bases; nucleotides not matched to a gene: 7.

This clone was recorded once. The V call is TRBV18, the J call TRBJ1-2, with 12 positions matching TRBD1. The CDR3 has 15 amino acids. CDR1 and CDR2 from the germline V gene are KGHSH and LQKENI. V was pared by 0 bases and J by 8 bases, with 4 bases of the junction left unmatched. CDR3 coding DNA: TGTGCCAGCTCACCACCGGGACAGGGGGCCCAAGGCTACACCTTC. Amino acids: CASSPPGQGAQGYTF.

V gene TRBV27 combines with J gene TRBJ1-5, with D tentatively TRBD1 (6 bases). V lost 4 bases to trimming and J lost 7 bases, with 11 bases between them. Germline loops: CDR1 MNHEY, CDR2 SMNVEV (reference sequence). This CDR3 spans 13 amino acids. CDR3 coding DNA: TGTGCCAGCAGTTCCACAGGGTTACAGCCCCAGCATTTT. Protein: CASSSTGLQPQHF.

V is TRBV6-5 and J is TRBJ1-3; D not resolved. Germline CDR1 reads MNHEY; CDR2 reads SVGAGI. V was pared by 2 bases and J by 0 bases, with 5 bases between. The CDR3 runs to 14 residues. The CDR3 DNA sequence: TGTGCCAGCAGTTACAGCTACTCTGGAAACACCATATATTTT. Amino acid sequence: CASSYSYSGNTIYF.

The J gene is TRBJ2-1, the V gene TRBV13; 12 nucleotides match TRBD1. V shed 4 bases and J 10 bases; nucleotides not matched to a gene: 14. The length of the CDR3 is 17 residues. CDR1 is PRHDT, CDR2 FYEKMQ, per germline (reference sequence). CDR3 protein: CASSSRNPGQGAREQFF. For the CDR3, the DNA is TGTGCCAGCAGCTCTAGGAACCCGGGACAGGGGGCGCGGGAGCAGTTCTTC.

CDR3 sequence reads: CASSLGIRKNTEAFF. The CDR3 region has the DNA TGTGCCAGCAGCTTAGGTATCAGGAAGAACACTGAAGCTTTCTTT. This chain connects TRBV7-2 to TRBJ1-1, with D unclear. Germline CDR1 SGHTA, CDR2 FQGNSA. This CDR3 spans 15 amino acids. Trimming pared 1 base from V and 1 base from J, leaving 10 bases between. Supplemented by reference TRBV7-2 and TRBJ1-1, the full variable domain reads GAGVSQSPSNKVTEKGKDVELRCDPISGHTALYWYRQSLGQGLEFLIYFQGNSAPDKSGLPSDRFSAERTGGSVSTLTIQRTQQEDSAVYLCASSLGIRKNTEAFFGQGTRLTVV.

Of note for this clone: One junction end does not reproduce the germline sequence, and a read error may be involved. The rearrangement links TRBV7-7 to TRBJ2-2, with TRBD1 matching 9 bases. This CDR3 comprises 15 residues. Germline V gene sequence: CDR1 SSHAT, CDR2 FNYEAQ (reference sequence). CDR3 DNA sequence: TGTGCTAGCAGCGCCGGGACAGGGACTACCGGGGAGCTGTTTTTT. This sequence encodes CASSAGTGTTGELFF.

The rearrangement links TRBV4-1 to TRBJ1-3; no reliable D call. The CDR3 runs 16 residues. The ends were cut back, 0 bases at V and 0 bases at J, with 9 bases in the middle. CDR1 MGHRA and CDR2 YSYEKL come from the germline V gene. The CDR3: CASSQEIVSSGNTIYF. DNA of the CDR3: TGCGCCAGCAGCCAAGAAATCGTCAGCTCTGGAAACACCATATATTTT.

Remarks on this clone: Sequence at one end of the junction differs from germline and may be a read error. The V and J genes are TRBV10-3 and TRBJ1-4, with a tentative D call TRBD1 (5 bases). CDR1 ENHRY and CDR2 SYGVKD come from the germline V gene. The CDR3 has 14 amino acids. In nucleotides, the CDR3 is TGTGCCATCAGTGGGGGGGGATTGAATGCAAAACTGTTTTTT. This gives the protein CAISGGGLNAKLFF.

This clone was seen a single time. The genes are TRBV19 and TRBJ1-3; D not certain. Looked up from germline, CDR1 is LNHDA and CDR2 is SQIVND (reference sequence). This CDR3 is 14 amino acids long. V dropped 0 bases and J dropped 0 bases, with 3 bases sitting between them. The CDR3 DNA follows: TGTGCCAGTAGTATAGACAGCTCTGGAAACACCATATATTTT. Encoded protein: CASSIDSSGNTIYF.

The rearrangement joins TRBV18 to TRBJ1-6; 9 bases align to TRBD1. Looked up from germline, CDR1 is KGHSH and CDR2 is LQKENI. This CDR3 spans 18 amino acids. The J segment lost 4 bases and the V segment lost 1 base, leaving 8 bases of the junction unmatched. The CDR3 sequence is CASSPQDRGGLYNSPLHF. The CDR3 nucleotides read TGTGCCAGCTCACCACAGGACAGGGGAGGCTTGTATAATTCACCCCTCCACTTT.

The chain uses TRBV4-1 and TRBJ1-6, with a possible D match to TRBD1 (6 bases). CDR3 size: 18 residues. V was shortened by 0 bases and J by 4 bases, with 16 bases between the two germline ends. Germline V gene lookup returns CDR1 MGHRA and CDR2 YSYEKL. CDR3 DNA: TGCGCCAGCAGCCAAGAGGGTCAGGGGACCGCTTATAATTCACCCCTCCACTTT. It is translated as CASSQEGQGTAYNSPLHF.

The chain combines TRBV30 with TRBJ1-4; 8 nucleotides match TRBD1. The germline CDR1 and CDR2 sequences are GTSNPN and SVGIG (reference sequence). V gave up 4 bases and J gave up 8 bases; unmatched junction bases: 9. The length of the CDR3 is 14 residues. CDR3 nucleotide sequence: TGTGCCTGGACAGGGGGCGCGGCCCGGGAAAAACTGTTTTTT. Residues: CAWTGGAAREKLFF.

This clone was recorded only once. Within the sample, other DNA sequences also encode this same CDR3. CDR3: CASSSPGSPLHF. The CDR3 nucleotides read TGTGCCAGCAGTTCCCCCGGGTCACCCCTCCACTTT. V is TRBV28 and J is TRBJ1-6; D call uncertain. CDR1 is MDHEN and CDR2 is SYDVKM in the germline V gene. V lost 4 bases to trimming and J lost 10 bases, with 8 bases between them. The CDR3 runs 12 residues.

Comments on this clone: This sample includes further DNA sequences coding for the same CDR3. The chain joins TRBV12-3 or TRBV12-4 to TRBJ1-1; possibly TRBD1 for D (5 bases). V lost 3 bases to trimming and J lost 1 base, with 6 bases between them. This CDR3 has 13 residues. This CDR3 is CASSLGQNTEAFF. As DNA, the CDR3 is TGTGCCAGCAGTTTGGGGCAGAACACTGAAGCTTTCTTT.

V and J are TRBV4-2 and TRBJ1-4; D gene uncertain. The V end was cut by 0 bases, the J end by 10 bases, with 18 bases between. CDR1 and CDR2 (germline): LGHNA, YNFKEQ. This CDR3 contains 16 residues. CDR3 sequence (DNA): TGTGCCAGCAGCCAAGAGAACTATGAAGCTTTAAGAAAACTGTTTTTT. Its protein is CASSQENYEALRKLFF.

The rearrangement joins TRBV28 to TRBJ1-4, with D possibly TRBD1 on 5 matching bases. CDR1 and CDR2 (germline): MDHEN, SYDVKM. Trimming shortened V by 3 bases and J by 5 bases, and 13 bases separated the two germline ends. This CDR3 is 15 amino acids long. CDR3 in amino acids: CASSFNSQGNEKLFF. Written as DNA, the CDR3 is TGTGCCAGCAGTTTTAACTCCCAGGGAAATGAAAAACTGTTTTTT.

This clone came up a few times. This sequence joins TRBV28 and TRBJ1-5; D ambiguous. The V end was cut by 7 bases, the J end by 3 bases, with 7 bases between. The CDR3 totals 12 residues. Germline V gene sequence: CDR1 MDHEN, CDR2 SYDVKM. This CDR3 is CASTLNNQPQHF. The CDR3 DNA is TGTGCCAGCACCCTAAACAATCAGCCCCAGCATTTT.

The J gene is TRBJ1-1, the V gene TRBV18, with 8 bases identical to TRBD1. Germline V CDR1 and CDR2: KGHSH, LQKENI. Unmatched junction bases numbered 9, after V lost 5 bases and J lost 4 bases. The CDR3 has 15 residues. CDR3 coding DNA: TGTGCCAGCTCAACCGGACAGGGCGGTATCACTGAAGCTTTCTTT. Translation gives CASSTGQGGITEAFF.